These 2 T cell receptor beta chains originate from one sample sequenced in a study of blood T cell repertoires in COVID-19. Only in-frame clones appear in the TCRdb table, and some are missing; sequencing was by immunoSEQ multiplex PCR. Among 150,000 to 200,000 clones, roughly 80% were seen once, and the ten largest hold approximately 2.8%. Sequencing used peripheral blood. Receptors originate from a man aged 70-80 years with acute or convalescent COVID-19.

The V call is TRBV9, the J call TRBJ2-1; D uncertain. There are 12 residues in the CDR3. Trimming took 2 bases from V and 10 from J, leaving 10 bases between them. Germline CDR1 and CDR2: SGDLS and YYNGEE. The CDR3, as DNA: TGTGCCAGCAGCGTGAGAACCTCCGAGCAGTTCTTC. Translation: CASSVRTSEQFF.

This clone was observed a handful of times. The chain is built from TRBV27 and TRBJ1-1; 8 bases match TRBD1. After removal of 5 bases from V and 1 base from J, the junction contained 3 bases not matched to a gene. Germline CDR1 reads MNHEY; CDR2 reads SMNVEV (reference sequence). The CDR3 consists of 14 residues. CDR3 sequence (DNA): TGTGCCAGCAGTCCGGGGACAGGGAACACTGAAGCTTTCTTT. It codes for CASSPGTGNTEAFF.